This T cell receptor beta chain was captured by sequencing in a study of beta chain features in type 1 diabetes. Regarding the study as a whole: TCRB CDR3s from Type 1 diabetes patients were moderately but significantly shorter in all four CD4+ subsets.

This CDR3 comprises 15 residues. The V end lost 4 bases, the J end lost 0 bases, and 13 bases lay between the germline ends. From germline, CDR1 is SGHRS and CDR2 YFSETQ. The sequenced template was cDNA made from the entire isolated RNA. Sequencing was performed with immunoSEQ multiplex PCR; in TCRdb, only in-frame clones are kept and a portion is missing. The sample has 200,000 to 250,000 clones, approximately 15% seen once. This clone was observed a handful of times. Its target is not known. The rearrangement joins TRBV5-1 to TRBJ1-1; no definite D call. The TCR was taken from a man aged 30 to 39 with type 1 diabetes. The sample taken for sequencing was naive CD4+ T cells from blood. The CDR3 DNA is TGCGCCAGCAGCCCCTCCGGGAGGCTGAACACTGAAGCTTTCTTT. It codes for CASSPSGRLNTEAFF.